These T cell receptor beta chains were read from a single sample in a study of blood T cell repertoires in COVID-19. Here immunoSEQ multiplex PCR was the method, and the copy in TCRdb shows in-frame clones only, minus some. The profile covers about 59,000 clones, with 75% to 95% appearing a single time and 16% taken by the ten largest. Sequencing input: peripheral blood. Source of these receptors: a man aged 80 or over with acute or convalescent COVID-19. The CDR3 runs from the conserved cysteine through the conserved F or W. A D gene is named only where the DNA matches it firmly. Expanded clones get a size class; other rows say once, few or many, or leave the size out.

CDR3 DNA	CDR3 protein	D gene	J gene	V gene	clone size
TGTGCCAGCAGCAAGGGACAGGGGAATTCACCCCTCCACTTT	CASSKGQGNSPLHF	TRBD1	TRBJ1-6	TRBV7-3	.
TGTGCCAGCAGCCTTGGGCCAGGGGGCCGTTCAGATACGCAGTATTTT	CASSLGPGGRSDTQYF	TRBD1	TRBJ2-3	TRBV11-2	.
TGTGCCAGTAGTATAAGGGGACAGGTCATCTATGGCTACACCTTC	CASSIRGQVIYGYTF	TRBD1	TRBJ1-2	TRBV19	.
TGCGCCAGCACCCCAGGGCTGGGTAGGAGCTCCTACGAGCAGTACTTC	CASTPGLGRSSYEQYF	.	TRBJ2-7	TRBV5-1	.
TGTGCCAGCAGCTTACAGACAGGACTGGGGAATGAGCAGTTCTTC	CASSLQTGLGNEQFF	.	TRBJ2-1	TRBV5-4	.
TGTGCTAGTGGTCTCGCACGGGACACCACCTTAATGAACACTGAAGCTTTCTTT	CASGLARDTTLMNTEAFF	.	TRBJ1-1	TRBV12-5	once
TGTGCCAGCAGTACGACAGCGTTGATTAATGAGCAGTTCTTC	CASSTTALINEQFF	.	TRBJ2-1	TRBV6-5	.
TGCGCCAGCAGCGCCGGGCGGGGGACAGGAGGCCCCAATGAGCAGTTCTTC	CASSAGRGTGGPNEQFF	.	TRBJ2-1	TRBV5-1	once
TGCAGCGTTGATGTTGGCGGCGTTAGCTATGGCTACACCTTC	CSVDVGGVSYGYTF	.	TRBJ1-2	TRBV29-1	.
TGTGCCAGCAGGACACAGGGGCCCCAAAACTATGGCTACACCTTC	CASRTQGPQNYGYTF	TRBD1	TRBJ1-2	TRBV6-6	.
TGTGCCAGCAGACCGCAGGGTTCCGGAAACACCATATATTTT	CASRPQGSGNTIYF	.	TRBJ1-3	TRBV28	.
TGTGCCAGCAGCTGGGGACAGGCGGAGCAGTACTTC	CASSWGQAEQYF	TRBD1	TRBJ2-7	TRBV7-9	.
TGCGCCAGCAGCCCCCCCGTGCTAGCGGCCACAGATACGCAGTATTTT	CASSPPVLAATDTQYF	TRBD2	TRBJ2-3	TRBV5-1	.
TGTGCCAGCAGCGTAATCGCACCAGGACTAGCGGGGCAAGAGACCCAGTACTTC	CASSVIAPGLAGQETQYF	TRBD2	TRBJ2-5	TRBV9	.
TGTGCCAGCAGGACAGGGTTCGGCACTGAAGCTTTCTTT	CASRTGFGTEAFF	TRBD1	TRBJ1-1	TRBV12-3/TRBV12-4	.
TGTGCCAGCAGCTTAGTGGTTAGCGGGGGGTCAGATACGCAGTATTTT	CASSLVVSGGSDTQYF	TRBD2	TRBJ2-3	TRBV7-8	.
TGTGCCTGGAGTCGGGGGGGCCCGGAGGATGAGCAGTTCTTC	CAWSRGGPEDEQFF	TRBD2	TRBJ2-1	TRBV30	.
TGTGCCAGCAGTGACGGGACAGGGTATAGAGAAGGCTACACCTTC	CASSDGTGYREGYTF	TRBD1	TRBJ1-2	TRBV6-1	.
TGTGCCAGCAGCTCAGGGGCTGGAAACACCATATATTTT	CASSSGAGNTIYF	.	TRBJ1-3	TRBV7-2	once
TGTGCCAGCTCACCGGGCCAGGGGGGTCCAATTTATGGCTACACCTTC	CASSPGQGGPIYGYTF	TRBD1	TRBJ1-2	TRBV18	.
TGTGCCAGCAGTTATTCCCAGGGATCCTACGAGCAGTACTTC	CASSYSQGSYEQYF	.	TRBJ2-7	TRBV6-5	.
TGTGCCAGCAGCTTACAGAGCTACGAGCAGTACTTC	CASSLQSYEQYF	.	TRBJ2-7	TRBV6-5	.
TGTGCCAGCAGCCCCCAGGCTAGCGGGACAGATACGCAGTATTTT	CASSPQASGTDTQYF	TRBD2	TRBJ2-3	TRBV11-3	.
TGTGCCAGCAGAGCTCGCGAGCGGGGAACCTACGAGCAGTACTTC	CASRARERGTYEQYF	TRBD2	TRBJ2-7	TRBV7-8	once
TGTGCCAGCTCACGGGACAGGGACACTGAAGCTTTCTTT	CASSRDRDTEAFF	TRBD1	TRBJ1-1	TRBV18	.
TGTGCCATCAGTGAGGGAGGGAATACTGGAAACACCATATATTTT	CAISEGGNTGNTIYF	.	TRBJ1-3	TRBV10-3	once
TGTGCCACCAATCCCGGGACAGGGGGCCACGAGCAGTACTTC	CATNPGTGGHEQYF	TRBD1	TRBJ2-7	TRBV15	.
TGTGCCAGCAGTGTAAGCGGGGGCCGGGCAGATACGCAGTATTTT	CASSVSGGRADTQYF	TRBD2	TRBJ2-3	TRBV6-2/TRBV6-3	.
TGTGCCATCAGTGAGGGAGGTTTTGGCAATCAGCCCCAGCATTTT	CAISEGGFGNQPQHF	.	TRBJ1-5	TRBV10-3	.
TGCGCCAGCAGCACGAAGGGGGCGGCTAATGAAAAACTGTTTTTT	CASSTKGAANEKLFF	TRBD1	TRBJ1-4	TRBV5-1	.
TGTGCCAGCAGTTCGGGACAGGGAAAGACTCAGCCCCAGCATTTT	CASSSGQGKTQPQHF	TRBD1	TRBJ1-5	TRBV6-5	.
TGTGCCAGCAGCCAGGGCGGGGCTACCTACGAGCAGTACTTC	CASSQGGATYEQYF	.	TRBJ2-7	TRBV3-1/TRBV3-2	.
TGTGCCAGCAGTGAAGGACAGGGAGGAAACATTCAGTACTTC	CASSEGQGGNIQYF	.	TRBJ2-4	TRBV6-1	.
TGTGCCAGCAGTGAAGGGTGGGGCGCCCCCTACGAGCAGTACTTC	CASSEGWGAPYEQYF	.	TRBJ2-7	TRBV6-1	.
TGTGCCAGCACGGTCGCAGGGAAGGGCTCCTACGAGCAGTACTTC	CASTVAGKGSYEQYF	.	TRBJ2-7	TRBV28	.
TGTGCCAGCAGCGTAGGCGGGTGGGGTACTTCTGAAGCTTTCTTT	CASSVGGWGTSEAFF	.	TRBJ1-1	TRBV9	.
TGCGCCAGCAGCTTGTCGGTTCGGGGGGACGGGGAGCTGTTTTTT	CASSLSVRGDGELFF	TRBD2	TRBJ2-2	TRBV5-1	.
TGTGCCAGCAGACAGGGTTATAACTATGGCTACACCTTC	CASRQGYNYGYTF	.	TRBJ1-2	TRBV28	.
TGTGCCATCAGTGAGTCGGGGAGACAGATACTGGGGGGAGCTTTCTTT	CAISESGRQILGGAFF	.	TRBJ1-1	TRBV10-3	.
TGCGCCAGCAGCTTTTCTAGCGGGGGGTCCTACGAGCAGTACTTC	CASSFSSGGSYEQYF	TRBD2	TRBJ2-7	TRBV5-1	.
TGTGCCAGCAGCGGGGCCCTTAGGAACACTGAAGCTTTCTTT	CASSGALRNTEAFF	.	TRBJ1-1	TRBV5-6	once
TGTGCCTGGAGTACGATGGGGGCCCACTATGGAACTGAAGCTTTCTTT	CAWSTMGAHYGTEAFF	.	TRBJ1-1	TRBV30	.
TGTGCCAGCAGCTCCGGGGGGGATAACACTGAAGCTTTCTTT	CASSSGGDNTEAFF	.	TRBJ1-1	TRBV5-4	.
TGTGCCAGCAGCCCTGGATCGGGGTTTCACACTGAAGCTTTCTTT	CASSPGSGFHTEAFF	.	TRBJ1-1	TRBV5-4	.
TGTGCCAGCAGTGGTCGACCGTCAGGGACAAAGGAGACGCAGTATTTT	CASSGRPSGTKETQYF	.	TRBJ2-3	TRBV27	.
TGTGCCAGCAGCTTAGCCAGGGGGTTAGACAATGAGCAGTTCTTC	CASSLARGLDNEQFF	TRBD1	TRBJ2-1	TRBV7-8	.
TGTGCCAGCAGCTACGGGACAGGGGTCGATTCGGATGGCTACACCTTC	CASSYGTGVDSDGYTF	TRBD1	TRBJ1-2	TRBV7-8	.
TGTGCCAGCAGCCCCAGGGCATATAGCAATCAGCCCCAGCATTTT	CASSPRAYSNQPQHF	.	TRBJ1-5	TRBV14	once
TGTGCCAGCAGCCAGAGAATTGCCGCGGGCTTGTTATTCGAGCAGTACTTC	CASSQRIAAGLLFEQYF	.	TRBJ2-7	TRBV3-1/TRBV3-2	.
TGTGCCAGCAGCCAACAGGACAGGTCCCATGAGCAGTTCTTC	CASSQQDRSHEQFF	TRBD1	TRBJ2-1	TRBV14	.
TGCGCCAGCAGAGTTCGTCTGGAGGGTTTGAATTCCTACGAGCAGTACTTC	CASRVRLEGLNSYEQYF	.	TRBJ2-7	TRBV10-1	once
TGCAGCGTTGAAGTAAGCGGGAATGAGCAGTTCTTC	CSVEVSGNEQFF	.	TRBJ2-1	TRBV29-1	.
TGTGCCAGCGGGGGGACAGGGGGATTGGAGCAGTACTTC	CASGGTGGLEQYF	TRBD1	TRBJ2-7	TRBV14	.